The text below deals with one T cell receptor beta chain. Its matching antigen is unknown. The entry originates in a study of cytomegalovirus exposure and HLA in healthy donors. Study-wide results and limits: CMV antigen specificity of three CMV-associated chains was confirmed in vitro. Later on, an analysis found that several of the most significant clusters appeared to be linked to common viral pathogens, which included parvovirus B19.

The PCR used 60 Vbeta and 13 Jbeta primers. In the original workflow: Some 11 million of the approximately 80 million unique TCR beta chains counted in a later analysis were shared. Assay used: immunoSEQ multiplex PCR; TCRdb lists only in-frame clones, some missing. V, J and clone size are those of that table, while D and trimming were read from the DNA. The repertoire holds more than 90,000 clones, with around 76% as singletons. Sequencing was done on a sample of PBMCs. The TCR originated in a human donor in good health.

In DNA, the CDR3 is TGTGCCACCAGCAGGGACAGCCTCTACGAGCAGTACTTC. Translating it yields CATSRDSLYEQYF. The chain employs TRBV15 and TRBJ2-7, with a tentative D call TRBD1 (6 bases). The CDR3 loop spans 13 amino acids. The V gene's germline CDR1 is LNHNV and CDR2 YYDKDF (reference sequence). Trimming removed 3 bases at V and 3 bases at J, with 9 bases between.